This TCR beta chain came from a study of OX40 agonist ivuxolimab in advanced cancers. On the study more broadly: Ivuxolimab, an antibody acting as an agonist of OX40 (CD134), was used to treat patients.

A note on this clone: Its specificity is unknown.

The protocol was immunoSEQ multiplex PCR, while the TCRdb copy is restricted to in-frame clones and leaves out a portion. The data contain fewer than 30,000 clones, about nine tenths of them singletons. Systemic immunosuppression or autoimmune disease history was grounds to exclude patients. V shed 4 bases and J 5 bases; nucleotides not matched to a gene: 4. This CDR3 has 13 residues. The germline V gene encodes CDR1 MNHEY and CDR2 SVGAGI. Points from the study as a whole: Both CD4+ and CD8+ T cell populations in blood had undergone clonal expansion by week 6 at 0.1 to 3.0 mg/kg.

The specimen was CD4+ or CD8+ T cells sorted from blood, collected in a trial of the OX40 agonist ivuxolimab. The rearrangement links TRBV6-5 to TRBJ1-1, with 7 bases that match TRBD1. The sequence derives from an adult with an advanced solid tumor such as melanoma, head and neck, liver or kidney cancer. Written as DNA, the CDR3 is TGTGCCAGCAGTTCTCGACAGGGAACTGAAGCTTTCTTT. This translates into CASSSRQGTEAFF.